These T cell receptor beta chains were read from a single sample in a study of cytomegalovirus exposure and HLA in healthy donors. Sequencing was performed with immunoSEQ multiplex PCR; in TCRdb, only in-frame clones are kept and a portion is missing. The sample holds under 200,000 clones, about 89% seen once. The material sequenced was PBMCs. These receptors originate from a woman aged 18-29 years in good health and CMV-seropositive. The CDR3 runs from the conserved cysteine through the conserved F or W. D genes are given only for firm matches. Expanded clones are given a class, and other clones once, few, many or no size at all.

TGTGCCAGCTCGACGGATCTTCGGGGGAACACTGAAGCTTTCTTT	CASSTDLRGNTEAFF	TRBV2	TRBJ1-1	-	-
TGTGCCACCAGCAGAGAGGCGGCTAGCCCCGGGGAGCTGTTTTTT	CATSREAASPGELFF	TRBV15	TRBJ2-2	-	-
TGTGCCTGGAGGGGGCAGCTCTTCTCTGGAAACACCATATATTTT	CAWRGQLFSGNTIYF	TRBV30	TRBJ1-3	few	-
TGCGCCAGCAGTTTCGGGGTGGCCTACGAGCAGTACTTC	CASSFGVAYEQYF	TRBV10-1	TRBJ2-7	-	-
TGTGCCAGTAGGCACAGAACACATGATACGCAGTATTTT	CASRHRTHDTQYF	TRBV19	TRBJ2-3	-	-
TGTGCCTCCAACGACAGGGGGCGAAACACCATATATTTT	CASNDRGRNTIYF	TRBV30	TRBJ1-3	-	TRBD1
TGTGCCAGCAGCTTGGGGAGAATCGACGAGCAGTACTTC	CASSLGRIDEQYF	TRBV5-6	TRBJ2-7	-	-
TGTGCCAGCAGCCTAGGACAGGGACCCACCGCTTTAGCCAAAAACATTCAGTACTTC	CASSLGQGPTALAKNIQYF	TRBV5-5	TRBJ2-4	-	TRBD1
TGTGCCACCAGCAGAGATGCTGGCGGTAGCTGGTCCTACGAGCAGTACTTC	CATSRDAGGSWSYEQYF	TRBV15	TRBJ2-7	once	-
TGTGCCAGCAGTTTTAGCCGGACAGGAACAGGGGAGACCCAGTACTTC	CASSFSRTGTGETQYF	TRBV27	TRBJ2-5	-	TRBD1
TGTGCCAGCAGCTTATATCTAGCGGGAGGGCCCAATGAGCAGTTCTTC	CASSLYLAGGPNEQFF	TRBV7-3	TRBJ2-1	-	TRBD2
TGTGCCAGCAGTATTCGGACAGGGGAGGAGACTAGCGGAGAGACCCAGTACTTC	CASSIRTGEETSGETQYF	TRBV28	TRBJ2-5	-	-
TGCGCCAGCAGCCAAGAGCGCGGCAGCTTGAACACTGAAGCTTTCTTT	CASSQERGSLNTEAFF	TRBV4-1	TRBJ1-1	-	-
TGTGCCAGCAGGGAGGGACTAGCAGCCTACAATGAGCAGTTCTTC	CASREGLAAYNEQFF	TRBV2	TRBJ2-1	-	TRBD2
TGTGCCATCGGGGGGGCGGTGCAGTTCTTC	CAIGGAVQFF	TRBV10-3	TRBJ2-1	-	-
TGTGCCAGCAGGCAAACTAGCGGGGGAACCTACAATGAGCAGTTCTTC	CASRQTSGGTYNEQFF	TRBV14	TRBJ2-1	-	TRBD2
TGTGCCAGCAGCTTTGGTATCTACGTATACAATGAGCAGTTCTTC	CASSFGIYVYNEQFF	TRBV7-9	TRBJ2-1	-	-
TGTGCCAGCAGTTCCGGGGGACTAGTAGACGAGCAGTACTTC	CASSSGGLVDEQYF	TRBV28	TRBJ2-7	-	TRBD2
TGTGCCAGCAGTGGACTAGCGGGAGGGACGGGTGAGCAGTTCTTC	CASSGLAGGTGEQFF	TRBV6-4	TRBJ2-1	once	TRBD2
TGTGCCACTTGGGGGACTAGCGGGAGCGACGAGCAGTACTTC	CATWGTSGSDEQYF	TRBV19	TRBJ2-7	-	TRBD2
TGCGCCAGCAGCCGGGACAGCATCAATTCACCCCTCCACTTT	CASSRDSINSPLHF	TRBV5-1	TRBJ1-6	-	TRBD1
TGTGCCTCTTGGGACAGGGAGAGACTCAACTATGGCTACACCTTC	CASWDRERLNYGYTF	TRBV19	TRBJ1-2	-	TRBD1
TGCGCCAGCAGTGCGAGAGGGGGCGCAACCTACGAGCAGTACTTC	CASSARGGATYEQYF	TRBV10-2	TRBJ2-7	few	TRBD1
TGCGCCAGCAGCACCTTAGGGACAGGAGCTAACTATGGCTACACCTTC	CASSTLGTGANYGYTF	TRBV5-1	TRBJ1-2	-	TRBD1
TGCGCCAGCAGCCAAGCCGGGAACTCTCCCTACAATGAGCAGTTCTTC	CASSQAGNSPYNEQFF	TRBV4-3	TRBJ2-1	-	-
TGTGCCAGCTCACTACAGGGGGCCCCTCGCCATGAGCAGTTCTTC	CASSLQGAPRHEQFF	TRBV18	TRBJ2-1	-	TRBD1
TGCGCCAGCAGTGGGACAGGGAACGACGAGCAGTACTTC	CASSGTGNDEQYF	TRBV10-1	TRBJ2-7	-	TRBD1
TGTGCCAGCACCTTAGCGGGCCAAGAGACCCAGTACTTC	CASTLAGQETQYF	TRBV28	TRBJ2-5	-	TRBD2
TGTGCCAGCAGGCCCACAGGGGGAGCCTACGAGCAGTACTTC	CASRPTGGAYEQYF	TRBV11-2	TRBJ2-7	-	TRBD1
TGCGCCAGCAGTGACCTGACAGGCTATGGCTACACCTTC	CASSDLTGYGYTF	TRBV10-1	TRBJ1-2	few	-
TGTGCCAGCAGCCAAACATCGTCGAGGGAGCAGTACTTC	CASSQTSSREQYF	TRBV4-2	TRBJ2-7	-	-
TGTGCCAGCACTAGGCGGGAGGGCCTCAACGAGCAGTACTTC	CASTRREGLNEQYF	TRBV18	TRBJ2-7	-	TRBD2
TGTGCCAGCAGTATACACACAGGCGGACGCCAGCATTTT	CASSIHTGGRQHF	TRBV27	TRBJ1-5	-	-
TGTGCCACCAGCAGAGATACCCCTGGACAGGGGAGCTCCTACGAGCAGTACTTC	CATSRDTPGQGSSYEQYF	TRBV15	TRBJ2-7	-	TRBD1
TGTGCCAGCAGTTACGGGACAGGGGGCCAAGAGACCCAGTACTTC	CASSYGTGGQETQYF	TRBV6-5	TRBJ2-5	-	TRBD1
TGTGCCAGCAGCGCCCAGACAGGGACGGGGGAGACCCAGTACTTC	CASSAQTGTGETQYF	TRBV13	TRBJ2-5	-	TRBD1
TGTGCCAGCAGGTGGGACAGATACTATGGCTACACCTTC	CASRWDRYYGYTF	TRBV2	TRBJ1-2	-	TRBD1
TGTGCCAGCAGCCGTCGGGGACAGGGGGCCAATGAGCAGTTCTTC	CASSRRGQGANEQFF	TRBV7-2	TRBJ2-1	-	TRBD1
TGTGCCAGCAGCGTAGGGTGGAGCGGGGAGCTGTTTTTT	CASSVGWSGELFF	TRBV9	TRBJ2-2	-	-
TGTGCCAGCAGCTCAGACACTCAGGGGTTATCCCCCTACGAGCAGTACTTC	CASSSDTQGLSPYEQYF	TRBV7-9	TRBJ2-7	-	-
TGTGCCAGCAGCTCCCGGACAGGGGAAGACGGCTACACCTTC	CASSSRTGEDGYTF	TRBV7-8	TRBJ1-2	-	TRBD1
TGTGCCAGCAGTTTACGGGGGGAGCTTCCTGAGACCCAGTACTTC	CASSLRGELPETQYF	TRBV28	TRBJ2-5	-	TRBD2
TGTGCCAGCAGTTCCCCTAGTGGCCACTCCTACGAGCAGTACTTC	CASSSPSGHSYEQYF	TRBV28	TRBJ2-7	-	-
TGTGCCAGCAGTGAAGGGCAGGGGAATGGCTACACCTTC	CASSEGQGNGYTF	TRBV2	TRBJ1-2	-	-